Following are 21 T cell receptor beta chains from one sample sequenced in a study of graft-versus-host responses after intestinal transplantation. The repertoire was sequenced with immunoSEQ multiplex PCR; TCRdb's copy has only in-frame clones and lacks some. The sample lists under 65,000 clones, around 93% seen once, with 0.38% in the top ten. These receptors' targets are unknown. Here the sequenced sample was unstimulated CD4+ T cells sorted from spleen or lymph node cells, taken before transplant. The receptors were gathered from a human donor who was the organ donor for an intestinal transplant.

This chain connects TRBV4-2 to TRBJ2-1; TRBD1 agrees at 10 bases. This CDR3 comprises 17 residues. After removal of 1 base from V and 5 bases from J, the junction contained 8 bases not matched to a gene. Germline-derived CDR1 and CDR2 are LGHNA and YNFKEQ. CDR3 nucleotide sequence: TGTGCCAGCAGCCAAGTCGGCCGGGGACAGGGGAACAATGAGCAGTTCTTC. This codes for CASSQVGRGQGNNEQFF.

The rearrangement uses TRBV7-3 and TRBJ2-2, with D hard to call. Deletions cut 5 bases from V and 0 bases from J, with 4 bases between. Germline V gene lookup returns CDR1 SGHTA and CDR2 FQGTGA. The CDR3 covers 13 residues. The CDR3 sequence: CASSPSNTGELFF. DNA of the CDR3: TGTGCCAGCAGCCCCTCGAACACCGGGGAGCTGTTTTTT.

The rearrangement joins TRBV6-1 to TRBJ2-7, with TRBD2 matching over 11 bases. The CDR3 covers 14 residues. Trimming cost V 6 bases and J 3 bases; bases outside gene matches: 4. Germline assignment: CDR1 MNHNS and CDR2 SASEGT. CDR3 amino acids: CASSTSGGLYEQYF. CDR3 DNA: TGTGCCAGCAGCACTAGCGGGGGACTCTACGAGCAGTACTTC.

The chain uses TRBV7-2 and TRBJ2-1; D remains ambiguous. Germline CDR1 SGHTA, CDR2 FQGNSA. V was trimmed by 3 bases and J by 15 bases, leaving 21 bases between them. CDR3 length: 14 residues. The CDR3 spells CASSFTGEVSQRFF. The CDR3 DNA is TGTGCCAGCAGCTTTACGGGCGAAGTGTCGCAGAGGTTCTTC.

The V and J genes are TRBV5-4 and TRBJ2-7, with TRBD2 matching 7 bases. The trim removed 2 bases at V and 1 base at J, leaving 6 bases unmatched. Per germline, CDR1 SGHNT and CDR2 YYREEE (reference sequence). The CDR3 is made up of 15 amino acids. The CDR3 DNA sequence: TGTGCCAGCAGCTTTGATATCGGGGGGTCCTACGAGCAGTACTTC. Encoded protein: CASSFDIGGSYEQYF. The whole variable domain, remainder taken from reference TRBV5-4 and TRBJ2-7, is ETGVTQSPTHLIKTRGQQVTLRCSSQSGHNTVSWYQQALGQGPQFIFQYYREEENGRGNFPPRFSGLQFPNYSSELNVNALELDDSALYLCASSFDIGGSYEQYFGPGTRLTVT.

V and J are TRBV4-1 and TRBJ1-4, with D perhaps TRBD1 (6 bases). Deletions cut 3 bases from V and 5 bases from J, with 13 bases between. The germline V gene encodes CDR1 MGHRA and CDR2 YSYEKL. The CDR3 extends over 15 amino acids. CDR3: CASSQGSGTNEKLFF. The CDR3 DNA reads as TGCGCCAGCAGCCAGGGGTCCGGGACAAATGAAAAACTGTTTTTT.

This chain connects TRBV5-4 to TRBJ1-1; D gene ambiguous. Germline V CDR1 and CDR2: SGHNT, YYREEE (reference sequence). CDR3 length: 13 residues. V lost 0 bases, J lost 1 base, and 4 bases lay in between. This CDR3 is CASSLDRNTEAFF. Written as DNA, the CDR3 is TGTGCCAGCAGCTTGGACAGGAACACTGAAGCTTTCTTT.

The chain has TRBV5-1 and TRBJ2-5, with TRBD2 identical over 10 bases. Trimming took 0 bases from V and 5 from J; bases not matched to a gene: 4. Germline V CDR1 and CDR2: SGHRS, YFSETQ. This CDR3 contains 15 residues. CDR3 region: CASSLGLAGAETQYF. In DNA, the CDR3 is TGCGCCAGCAGCTTGGGGCTAGCGGGGGCTGAGACCCAGTACTTC.

This chain uses TRBV11-1 with TRBJ2-2; 7 positions match TRBD2. Germline CDR1 SGHAT, CDR2 FQDESV (reference sequence). Trimming at V came to 1 base and at J to 4 bases, leaving 6 bases not matched to a gene. The CDR3 is 16 residues long. The CDR3 DNA sequence: TGTGCCAGCAGCTTAGGAAGGACTAGTAGCACCGGGGAGCTGTTTTTT. It specifies CASSLGRTSSTGELFF.

This chain joins TRBV6-5 and TRBJ1-1; 10 positions agree with TRBD1. This CDR3 is built from 14 residues. The germline CDR1 and CDR2 sequences are MNHEY and SVGAGI. V lost 5 bases and J lost 1; bases outside the gene matches: 1. The DNA for the CDR3 is TGTGCCAGCAGTCGACAGGGGGCGAACACTGAAGCTTTCTTT. Translated, it gives CASSRQGANTEAFF.

This rearrangement joins TRBV28 to TRBJ2-5; D gene ambiguous. Per germline, CDR1 MDHEN and CDR2 SYDVKM. CDR3 length: 14 residues. With 2 bases removed from V and 1 base from J, the gap between germline ends came to 8 bases. The CDR3 sequence is CASSLSRVQETQYF. Written as DNA, the CDR3 is TGTGCCAGCAGTTTAAGCCGTGTCCAAGAGACCCAGTACTTC.

The V call is TRBV7-2, the J call TRBJ2-3; 7 bases are a match to TRBD1. V shed 1 base, J shed 5 bases, and the junction held 6 bases outside the gene matches. This CDR3 comprises 15 residues. In germline, CDR1 is SGHTA, CDR2 FQGNSA. CDR3 DNA: TGTGCCAGCAGCTTAGGACAGGGTATAGGAGATACGCAGTATTTT. This codes for CASSLGQGIGDTQYF.

The chain combines TRBV7-2 with TRBJ1-6; D gene ambiguous. The length of the CDR3 is 13 residues. V gave up 5 bases and J gave up 12 bases, with 14 bases separating them. Germline lookup yields CDR1 SGHTA and CDR2 FQGNSA. The CDR3, as DNA: TGTGCCAGCAGCCTCAACCTAGGTAAACCCCTCCACTTT. Residues: CASSLNLGKPLHF.

The chain employs TRBV2 and TRBJ1-6; 9 nucleotides agree with TRBD1. J gave up 2 bases and V 7 bases, and 6 bases lay outside the gene matches. This CDR3 is built from 16 residues. CDR1 and CDR2 from the germline V gene are SNHLY and FYNNEI. CDR3 region: CASTRGQGTYNSPLHF. The DNA of the CDR3 is TGTGCCAGCACCCGGGGACAGGGAACCTATAATTCACCCCTCCACTTT.

The chain has TRBV9 and TRBJ2-5; TRBD2 aligns across 9 bases. CDR1 is SGDLS and CDR2 is YYNGEE in the germline V gene. CDR3 length: 15 residues. Trimming cost V 5 bases and J 2 bases; bases outside gene matches: 7. CDR3 DNA sequence: TGTGCCAGCAGTGTCCTAGCGGGGTCTCAAGAGACCCAGTACTTC. This codes for CASSVLAGSQETQYF.

J is TRBJ2-2 and V is TRBV7-3; D remains ambiguous. CDR1 is SGHTA and CDR2 is FQGTGA in the germline V gene. There are 12 residues in the CDR3. V dropped 3 bases and J dropped 5 bases, with 4 bases sitting between them. This CDR3 is CASSFRTGELFF. CDR3 nucleotide sequence: TGTGCCAGCAGCTTCAGAACCGGGGAGCTGTTTTTT.

This clone came up once. V is TRBV5-5 and J is TRBJ2-7, with D unresolved. V lost 0 bases and J 2 bases, leaving 12 bases between the germline ends. The length of the CDR3 is 15 residues. The germline V gene encodes CDR1 SGHKS and CDR2 YYEKEE (reference sequence). CDR3 DNA: TGTGCCAGCAGCTTGGTCAGAAGAGCCACCTACGAGCAGTACTTC. Translation gives CASSLVRRATYEQYF.

The J gene is TRBJ2-5, the V gene TRBV5-1; the D call may be TRBD1 or TRBD2 (6 bases each). Germline CDR1 reads SGHRS; CDR2 reads YFSETQ. V dropped 4 bases and J dropped 5 bases, with 21 bases sitting between them. The length of the CDR3 is 16 residues. The CDR3 is CASSPEGHHREETQYF. CDR3 coding DNA: TGCGCCAGCAGCCCGGAGGGACACCACCGCGAGGAGACCCAGTACTTC.

The rearrangement joins TRBV5-4 to TRBJ1-1; no definite D call. Germline V gene lookup returns CDR1 SGHNT and CDR2 YYREEE (reference sequence). V was pared by 0 bases and J by 5 bases, with 14 bases between. This CDR3 is built from 15 residues. CDR3 region: CASSLGSGVRTEAFF. The CDR3 DNA sequence: TGTGCCAGCAGCTTGGGGTCAGGCGTTAGGACTGAAGCTTTCTTT.

The chain employs TRBV15 and TRBJ1-5, with 8 bases fitting TRBD1. The CDR3 is 17 amino acids. Germline trimming cut 7 bases from V and 3 bases from J; bases unmatched to any gene: 14. CDR1 LNHNV and CDR2 YYDKDF come from the germline V gene (reference sequence). The CDR3 loop is CATTEGSGTGLNQPQHF. CDR3 DNA: TGTGCCACCACCGAGGGGTCGGGGACAGGCCTCAATCAGCCCCAGCATTTT.

This clone was detected once. The chain joins TRBV7-9 to TRBJ2-3; D might be TRBD2 (6 bases). This CDR3 has 14 amino acids. Deletions cut 1 base from V and 6 bases from J, with 11 bases between. Germline lookup yields CDR1 SEHNR and CDR2 FQNEAQ (reference sequence). The CDR3 DNA sequence: TGTGCCAGCAGCTTAGTAGGCAGCGGGGATACGCAGTATTTT. Residues: CASSLVGSGDTQYF.